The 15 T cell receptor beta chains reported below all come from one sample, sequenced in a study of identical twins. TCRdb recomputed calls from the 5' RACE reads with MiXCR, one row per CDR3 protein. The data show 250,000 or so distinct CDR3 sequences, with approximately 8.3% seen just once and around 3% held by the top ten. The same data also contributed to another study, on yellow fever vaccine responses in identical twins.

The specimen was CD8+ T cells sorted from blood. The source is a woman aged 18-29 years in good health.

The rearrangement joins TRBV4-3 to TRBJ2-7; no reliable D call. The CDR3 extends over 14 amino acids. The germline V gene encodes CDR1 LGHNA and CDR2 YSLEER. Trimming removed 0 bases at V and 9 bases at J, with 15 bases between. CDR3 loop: CASSQDVYPMRQYF. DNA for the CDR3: TGCGCCAGCAGCCAAGATGTGTATCCGATGAGGCAGTACTTC.

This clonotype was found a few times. The DNA for the CDR3 is TGTGCCAGCAGTTTAAGGCAGACCTACGAGCAGTACTTC. It yields the protein CASSLRQTYEQYF. The chain combines TRBV27 with TRBJ2-7; unclear D gene. The CDR3 covers 13 residues. The V gene's germline CDR1 is MNHEY and CDR2 SMNVEV (reference sequence). With 2 bases removed from V and 2 bases from J, the gap between germline ends came to 7 bases.

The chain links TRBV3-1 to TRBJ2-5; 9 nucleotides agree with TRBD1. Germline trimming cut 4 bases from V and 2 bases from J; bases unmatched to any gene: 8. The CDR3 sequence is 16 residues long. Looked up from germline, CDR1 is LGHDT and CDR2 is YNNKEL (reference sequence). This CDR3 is CASSLGQGHGQETQYF. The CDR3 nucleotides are TGTGCCAGCAGCCTGGGACAGGGTCACGGGCAAGAGACCCAGTACTTC.

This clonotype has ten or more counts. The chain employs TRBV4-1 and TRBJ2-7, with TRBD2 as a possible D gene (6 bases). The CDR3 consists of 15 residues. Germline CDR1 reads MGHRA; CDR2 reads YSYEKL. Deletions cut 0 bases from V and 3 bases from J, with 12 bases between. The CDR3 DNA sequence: TGCGCCAGCAGCCAAGAGGCCGGGGGATACTACGAGCAGTACTTC. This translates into CASSQEAGGYYEQYF.

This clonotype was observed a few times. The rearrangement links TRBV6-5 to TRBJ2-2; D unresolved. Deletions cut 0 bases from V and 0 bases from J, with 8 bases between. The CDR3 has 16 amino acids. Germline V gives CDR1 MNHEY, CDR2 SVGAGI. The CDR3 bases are TGTGCCAGCAGTTACTCCTCCAGTGCGAACACCGGGGAGCTGTTTTTT. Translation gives CASSYSSSANTGELFF.

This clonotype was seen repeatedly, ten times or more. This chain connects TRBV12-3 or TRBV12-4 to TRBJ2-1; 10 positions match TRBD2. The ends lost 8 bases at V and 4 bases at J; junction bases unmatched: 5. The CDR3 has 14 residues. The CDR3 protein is CASATSGVYNEQFF. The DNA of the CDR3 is TGTGCCAGCGCAACTAGCGGGGTATACAATGAGCAGTTCTTC.

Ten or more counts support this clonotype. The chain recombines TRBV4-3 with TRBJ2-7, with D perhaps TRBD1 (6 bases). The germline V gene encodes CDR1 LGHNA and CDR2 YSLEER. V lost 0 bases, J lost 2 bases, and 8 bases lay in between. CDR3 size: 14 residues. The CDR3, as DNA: TGCGCCAGCAGCCAAGAGTACAGGGCCTACGAGCAGTACTTC. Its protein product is CASSQEYRAYEQYF.

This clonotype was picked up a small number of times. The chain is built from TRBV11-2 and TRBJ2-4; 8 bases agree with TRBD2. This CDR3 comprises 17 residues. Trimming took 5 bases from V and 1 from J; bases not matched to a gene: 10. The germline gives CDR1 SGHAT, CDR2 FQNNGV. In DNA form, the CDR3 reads TGTGCCAGCAGCCCTGGTCGCCAGCGGGAGGCCAAAAACATTCAGTACTTC. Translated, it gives CASSPGRQREAKNIQYF. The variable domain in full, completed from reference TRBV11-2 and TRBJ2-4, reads EAGVAQSPRYKIIEKRQSVAFWCNPISGHATLYWYQQILGQGPKLLIQFQNNGVVDDSQLPKDRFSAERLKGVDSTLKIQPAKLEDSAVYLCASSPGRQREAKNIQYFGAGTRLSVL.

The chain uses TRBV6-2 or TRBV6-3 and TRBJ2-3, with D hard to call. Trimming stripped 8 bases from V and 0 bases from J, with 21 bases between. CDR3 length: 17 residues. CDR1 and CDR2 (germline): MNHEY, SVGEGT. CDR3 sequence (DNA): TGTGCCAGCCTCTCGGGCCGCGCGGAAGCTAGCACAGATACGCAGTATTTT. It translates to CASLSGRAEASTDTQYF.

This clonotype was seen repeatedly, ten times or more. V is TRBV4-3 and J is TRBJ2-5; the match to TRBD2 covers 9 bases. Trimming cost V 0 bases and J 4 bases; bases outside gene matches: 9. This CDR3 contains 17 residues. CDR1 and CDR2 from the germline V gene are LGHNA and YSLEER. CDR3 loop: CASSQDRDSGSRETQYF. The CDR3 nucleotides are TGCGCCAGCAGCCAAGATCGGGATAGCGGGAGTCGAGAGACCCAGTACTTC.

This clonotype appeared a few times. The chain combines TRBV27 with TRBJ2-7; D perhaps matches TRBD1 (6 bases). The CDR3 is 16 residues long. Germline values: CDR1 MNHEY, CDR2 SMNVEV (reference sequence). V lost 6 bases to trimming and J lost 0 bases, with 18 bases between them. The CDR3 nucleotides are TGTGCCAGCAGCCCTACCCCGACAGGATCCTCCTACGAGCAGTACTTC. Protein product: CASSPTPTGSSYEQYF.

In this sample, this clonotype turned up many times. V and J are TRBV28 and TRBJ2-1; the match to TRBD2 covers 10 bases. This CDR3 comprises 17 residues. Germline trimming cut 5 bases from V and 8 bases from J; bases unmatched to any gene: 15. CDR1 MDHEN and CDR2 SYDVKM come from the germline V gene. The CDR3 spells CASSPRIGTSEWDEQFF. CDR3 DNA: TGTGCCAGCAGTCCCCGTATCGGGACTAGCGAATGGGATGAGCAGTTCTTC.

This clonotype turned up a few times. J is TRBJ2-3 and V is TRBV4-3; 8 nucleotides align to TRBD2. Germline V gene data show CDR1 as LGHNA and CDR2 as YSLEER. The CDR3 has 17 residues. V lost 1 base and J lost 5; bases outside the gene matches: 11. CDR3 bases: TGCGCCAGCAGCCAAGGGGATCCAGCGGGAGCGAAAGATACGCAGTATTTT. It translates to CASSQGDPAGAKDTQYF.

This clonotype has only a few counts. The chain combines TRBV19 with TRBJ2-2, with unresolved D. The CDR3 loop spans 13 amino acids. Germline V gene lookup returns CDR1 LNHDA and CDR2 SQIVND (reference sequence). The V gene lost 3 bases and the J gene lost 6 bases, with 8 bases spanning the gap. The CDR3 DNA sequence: TGTGCCAGTAGTATCCGGGCTGCCGGGGAGCTGTTTTTT. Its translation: CASSIRAAGELFF. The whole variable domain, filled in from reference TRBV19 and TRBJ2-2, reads DGGITQSPKYLFRKEGQNVTLSCEQNLNHDAMYWYRQDPGQGLRLIYYSQIVNDFQKGDIAEGYSVSREKKESFPLTVTSAQKNPTAFYLCASSIRAAGELFFGEGSRLTVL.

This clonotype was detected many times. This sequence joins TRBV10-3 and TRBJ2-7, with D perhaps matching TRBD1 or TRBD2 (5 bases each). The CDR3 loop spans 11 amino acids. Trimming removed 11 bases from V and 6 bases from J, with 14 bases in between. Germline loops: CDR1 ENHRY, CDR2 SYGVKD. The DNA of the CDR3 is TGTGCCGCCACCTCCGGGGCCGAGCAGTACTTC. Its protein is CAATSGAEQYF.